The following is a T cell receptor beta chain sequence with its context. Its antigen is still unknown. One entry per CDR3 protein, called by TCRdb with MiXCR from the RT-PCR reads. Of hundreds of thousands of distinct CDR3 sequences in the sample, 13% to 15% are singletons; the top ten hold roughly 7.6%. This CDR3 region has 18 residues. V was clipped by 0 bases and J by 9 bases; unmatched bases: 14. The germline V gene encodes CDR1 DFQATT and CDR2 SNEGSKA (reference sequence). The data are from a study of response to subunit inactivated influenza vaccine. Findings and caveats of the study: It was suggested by the authors that few new T cells are recruited by each seasonal influenza vaccination.

This receptor was obtained from a man aged 50 or older who received an inactivated influenza vaccine. The chain carries TRBV20-1 and TRBJ2-1; 13 bases are a match to TRBD2. The sample consisted of PBMCs from blood, taken 14 days before vaccination. The CDR3 sequence: CSARDSTKGLAGLFEQFF. The CDR3 DNA follows: TGCAGTGCTAGAGATAGTACGAAGGGACTAGCGGGATTGTTTGAGCAGTTCTTC.